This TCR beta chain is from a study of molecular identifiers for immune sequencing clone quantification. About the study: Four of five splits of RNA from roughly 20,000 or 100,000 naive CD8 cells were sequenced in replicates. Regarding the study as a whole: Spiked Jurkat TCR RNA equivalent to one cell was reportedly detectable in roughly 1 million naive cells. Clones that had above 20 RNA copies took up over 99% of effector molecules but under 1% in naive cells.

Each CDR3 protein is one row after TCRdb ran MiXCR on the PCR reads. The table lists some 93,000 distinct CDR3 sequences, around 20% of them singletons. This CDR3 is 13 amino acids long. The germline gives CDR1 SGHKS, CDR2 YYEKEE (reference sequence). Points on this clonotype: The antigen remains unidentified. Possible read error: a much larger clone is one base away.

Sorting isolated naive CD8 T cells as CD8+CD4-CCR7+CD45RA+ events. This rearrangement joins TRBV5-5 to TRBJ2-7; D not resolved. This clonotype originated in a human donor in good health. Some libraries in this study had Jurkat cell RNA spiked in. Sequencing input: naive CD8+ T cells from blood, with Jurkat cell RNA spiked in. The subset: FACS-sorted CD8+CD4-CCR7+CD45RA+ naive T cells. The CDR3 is CAGSQSGSYEQYF. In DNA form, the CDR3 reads TGTGCCGGCAGCCAATCCGGGTCCTACGAGCAGTACTTC.